Presented here are 4 T cell receptor beta chains from one specimen sequenced in a study of blood T cell repertoires in COVID-19. The assay was immunoSEQ multiplex PCR, and TCRdb's table has in-frame clones only and misses some. Of just over 650,000 clones in the sample, just under 90% are singletons; the top ten hold around 0.3%. Sequences were obtained from peripheral blood. These receptors all come from a woman aged 18 to 35 with acute or convalescent COVID-19.

The chain is built from TRBV3-1 (or the pseudogene TRBV3-2) and TRBJ2-2, with TRBD1 as a possible D gene (6 bases). Germline values: CDR1 LGHDT, CDR2 YNNKEL (reference sequence). The CDR3 totals 13 residues. V shed 10 bases and J shed 2 bases, with 11 bases lying between them. DNA for the CDR3: TGTGCCACTGGGGACACCAACACCGGGGAGCTGTTTTTT. It yields the protein CATGDTNTGELFF.

This clone was seen a handful of times. The same CDR3 also results from other DNA sequences found in this sample. This chain joins TRBV6-4 and TRBJ1-6, with D possibly matching TRBD1 (5 bases). V lost 2 bases, J lost 6 bases, and 8 bases lay in between. Germline V lookup: CDR1 MRHNA, CDR2 SNTAGT. The CDR3 is 14 residues long. CDR3 nucleotide sequence: TGTGCCAGCAGTGACGGGGCAGCTAATTCACCCCTCCACTTT. Amino acids: CASSDGAANSPLHF.

In regard to this clone: This sample also contains other DNA sequences that code for the same CDR3. This chain joins TRBV2 and TRBJ1-1; tentative D call: TRBD1 (5 bases). CDR1 is SNHLY, CDR2 FYNNEI, per germline. The CDR3 loop spans 13 amino acids. The V and J ends lost 1 base and 4 bases respectively, with 7 bases between them. CDR3 region: CASSEGGGTEAFF. In DNA, the CDR3 is TGTGCCAGCAGTGAAGGGGGGGGCACTGAAGCTTTCTTT.

This clone was observed once. V and J are TRBV5-4 and TRBJ1-2; D may be TRBD1 (6 bases). This CDR3 has 13 amino acids. Germline V lookup: CDR1 SGHNT, CDR2 YYREEE (reference sequence). With 1 base removed from V and 7 bases from J, the gap between germline ends came to 11 bases. This chain's CDR3 is CASSLNREGGYTF. CDR3 DNA sequence: TGTGCCAGCAGCTTGAACAGGGAGGGTGGCTACACCTTC.